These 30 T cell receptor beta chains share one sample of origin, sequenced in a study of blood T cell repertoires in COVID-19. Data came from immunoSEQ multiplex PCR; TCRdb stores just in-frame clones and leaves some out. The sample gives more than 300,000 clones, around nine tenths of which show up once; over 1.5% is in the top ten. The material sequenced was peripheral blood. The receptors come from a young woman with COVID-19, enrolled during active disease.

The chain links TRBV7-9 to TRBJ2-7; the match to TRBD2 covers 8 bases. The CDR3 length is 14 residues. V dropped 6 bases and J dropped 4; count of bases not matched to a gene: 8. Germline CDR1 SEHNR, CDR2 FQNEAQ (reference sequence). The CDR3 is CASSYGGVLYEQYF. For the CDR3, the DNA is TGTGCCAGCAGTTACGGGGGGGTCCTGTACGAGCAGTACTTC.

For the CDR3, the DNA is TGTGCCAGCAGTTTACACGACAAGAGTGACTATGGCTACACCTTC. This gives the protein CASSLHDKSDYGYTF. The chain recombines TRBV27 with TRBJ1-2; D remains unclear. CDR1 is MNHEY, CDR2 SMNVEV, per germline (reference sequence). The CDR3 consists of 15 residues. With 2 bases removed from V and 3 bases from J, the gap between germline ends came to 13 bases.

The CDR3 sequence is CASTSWLVGYEQYF. In nucleotides, the CDR3 is TGTGCCAGCACTTCTTGGCTAGTAGGTTACGAGCAGTACTTC. The chain couples TRBV7-2 to TRBJ2-7; D is uncertain. Trimming cost V 7 bases and J 4 bases, with 17 bases left between them. The CDR3 is 14 residues long. Germline CDR1 and CDR2: SGHTA and FQGNSA. The entire variable domain, with the rest obtained from reference TRBV7-2 and TRBJ2-7, is as follows: GAGVSQSPSNKVTEKGKDVELRCDPISGHTALYWYRQSLGQGLEFLIYFQGNSAPDKSGLPSDRFSAERTGGSVSTLTIQRTQQEDSAVYLCASTSWLVGYEQYFGPGTRLTVT.

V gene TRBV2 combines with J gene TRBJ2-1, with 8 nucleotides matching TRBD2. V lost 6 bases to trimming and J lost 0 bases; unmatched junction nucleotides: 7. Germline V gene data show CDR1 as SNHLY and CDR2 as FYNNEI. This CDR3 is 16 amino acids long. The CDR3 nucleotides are TGTGCCAGCAGACGAGCGGGGGCCGGCTCCTACAATGAGCAGTTCTTC. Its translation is CASRRAGAGSYNEQFF.

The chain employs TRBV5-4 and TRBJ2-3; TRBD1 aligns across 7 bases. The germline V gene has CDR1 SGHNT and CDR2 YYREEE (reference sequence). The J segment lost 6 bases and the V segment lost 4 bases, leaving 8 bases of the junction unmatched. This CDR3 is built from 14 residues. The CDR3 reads CASSLKGALDTQYF. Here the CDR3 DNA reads TGTGCCAGCAGCCTAAAGGGGGCGCTGGATACGCAGTATTTT.

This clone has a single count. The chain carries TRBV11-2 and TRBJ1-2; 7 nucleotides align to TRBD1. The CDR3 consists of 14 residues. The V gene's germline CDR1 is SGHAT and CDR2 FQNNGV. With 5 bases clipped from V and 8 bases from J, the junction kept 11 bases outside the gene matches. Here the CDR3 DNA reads TGTGCCAGCAGCAGAATGACAGGGCCTGGAGGCTACACCTTC. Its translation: CASSRMTGPGGYTF. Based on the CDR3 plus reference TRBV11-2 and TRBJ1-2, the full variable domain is EAGVAQSPRYKIIEKRQSVAFWCNPISGHATLYWYQQILGQGPKLLIQFQNNGVVDDSQLPKDRFSAERLKGVDSTLKIQPAKLEDSAVYLCASSRMTGPGGYTFGSGTRLTVV.

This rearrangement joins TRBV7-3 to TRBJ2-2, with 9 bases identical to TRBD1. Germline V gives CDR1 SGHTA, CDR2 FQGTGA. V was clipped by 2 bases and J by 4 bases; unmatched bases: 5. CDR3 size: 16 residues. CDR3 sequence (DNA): TGTGCCAGCAGCTTATCGGACAGGGGAGGCACCGGGGAGCTGTTTTTT. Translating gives CASSLSDRGGTGELFF. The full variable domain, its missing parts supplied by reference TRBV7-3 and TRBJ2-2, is GAGVSQTPSNKVTEKGKYVELRCDPISGHTALYWYRQSLGQGPEFLIYFQGTGAADDSGLPNDRFFAVRPEGSVSTLKIQRTERGDSAVYLCASSLSDRGGTGELFFGEGSRLTVL.

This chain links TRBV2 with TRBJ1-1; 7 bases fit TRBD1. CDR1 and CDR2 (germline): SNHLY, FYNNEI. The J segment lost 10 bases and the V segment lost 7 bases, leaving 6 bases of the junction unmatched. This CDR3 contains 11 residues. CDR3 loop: CASTQGLAAFF. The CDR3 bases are TGTGCCAGCACACAGGGGTTGGCAGCTTTCTTT.

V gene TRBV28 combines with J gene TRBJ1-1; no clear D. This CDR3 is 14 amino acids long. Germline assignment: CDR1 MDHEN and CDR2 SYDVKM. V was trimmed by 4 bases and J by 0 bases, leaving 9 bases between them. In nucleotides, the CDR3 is TGTGCCAGCAGTTCCCCTCCCTTGAACACTGAAGCTTTCTTT. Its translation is CASSSPPLNTEAFF.

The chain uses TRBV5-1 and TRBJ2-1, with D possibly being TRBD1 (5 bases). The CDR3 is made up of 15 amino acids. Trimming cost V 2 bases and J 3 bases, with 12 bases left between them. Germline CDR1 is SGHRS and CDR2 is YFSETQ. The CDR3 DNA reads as TGCGCCAGCAGCTTCCGGCAGGGCGGCTACAATGAGCAGTTCTTC. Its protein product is CASSFRQGGYNEQFF. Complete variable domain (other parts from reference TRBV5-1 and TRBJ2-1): KAGVTQTPRYLIKTRGQQVTLSCSPISGHRSVSWYQQTPGQGLQFLFEYFSETQRNKGNFPGRFSGRQFSNSRSEMNVSTLELGDSALYLCASSFRQGGYNEQFFGPGTRLTVL.

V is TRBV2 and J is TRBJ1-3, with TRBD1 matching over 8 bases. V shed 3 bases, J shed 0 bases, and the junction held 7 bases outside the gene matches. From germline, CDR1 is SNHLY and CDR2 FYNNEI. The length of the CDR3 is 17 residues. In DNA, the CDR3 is TGTGCCAGCAGTGACCCGGGACAGGACTTCTCTGGAAACACCATATATTTT. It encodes CASSDPGQDFSGNTIYF.

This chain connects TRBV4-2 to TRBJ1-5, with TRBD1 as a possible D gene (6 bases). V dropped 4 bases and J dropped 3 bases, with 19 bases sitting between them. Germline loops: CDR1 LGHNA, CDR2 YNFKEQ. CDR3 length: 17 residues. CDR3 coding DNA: TGTGCCAGCAGCCCCCGGTCGGTGGCAGGGGCCAATCAGCCCCAGCATTTT. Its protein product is CASSPRSVAGANQPQHF.

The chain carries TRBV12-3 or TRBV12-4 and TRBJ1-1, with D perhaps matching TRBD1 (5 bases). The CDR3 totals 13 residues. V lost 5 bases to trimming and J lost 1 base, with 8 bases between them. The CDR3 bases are TGTGCCAGCAGTCAAGGACAGAACACTGAAGCTTTCTTT. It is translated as CASSQGQNTEAFF.

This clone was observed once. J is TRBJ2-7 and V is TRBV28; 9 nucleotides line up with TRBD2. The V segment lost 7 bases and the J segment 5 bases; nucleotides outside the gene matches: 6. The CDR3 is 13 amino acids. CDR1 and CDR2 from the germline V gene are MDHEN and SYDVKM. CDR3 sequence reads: CASMAGGRNEQYV. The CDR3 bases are TGTGCCAGCATGGCGGGGGGGCGGAACGAGCAGTACGTC.

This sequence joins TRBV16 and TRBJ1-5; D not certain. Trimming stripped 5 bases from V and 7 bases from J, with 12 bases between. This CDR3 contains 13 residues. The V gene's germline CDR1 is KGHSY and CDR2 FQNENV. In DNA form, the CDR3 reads TGTGCCAGCAGCTTAGGAGGTGGACAGCCCCAGCATTTT. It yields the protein CASSLGGGQPQHF.

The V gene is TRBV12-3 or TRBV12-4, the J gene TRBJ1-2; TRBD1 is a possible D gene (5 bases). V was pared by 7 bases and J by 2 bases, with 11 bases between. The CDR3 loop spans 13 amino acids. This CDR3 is CASNQGGNYGYTF. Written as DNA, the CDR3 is TGTGCCAGCAATCAGGGAGGAAACTATGGCTACACCTTC.

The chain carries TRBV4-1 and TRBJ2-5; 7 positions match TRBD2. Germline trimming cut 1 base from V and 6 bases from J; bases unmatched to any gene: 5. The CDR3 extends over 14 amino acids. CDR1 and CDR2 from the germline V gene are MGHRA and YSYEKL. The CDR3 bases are TGCGCCAGCAGCCAAGTGGGGGGGAGGAAGACCCAGTACTTC. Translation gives CASSQVGGRKTQYF.

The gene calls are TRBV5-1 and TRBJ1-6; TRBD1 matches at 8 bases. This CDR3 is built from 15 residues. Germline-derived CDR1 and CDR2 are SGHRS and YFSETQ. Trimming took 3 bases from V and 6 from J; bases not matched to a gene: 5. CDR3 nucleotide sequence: TGCGCCAGCAGCTCGGACAGGGTGGGTAATTCACCCCTCCACTTT. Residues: CASSSDRVGNSPLHF.

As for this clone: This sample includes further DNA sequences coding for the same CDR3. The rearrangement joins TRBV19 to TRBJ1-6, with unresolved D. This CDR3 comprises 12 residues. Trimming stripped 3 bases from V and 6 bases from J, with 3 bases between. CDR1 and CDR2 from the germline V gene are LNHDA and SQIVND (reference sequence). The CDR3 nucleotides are TGTGCCAGTAGTATCAGTAATTCACCCCTCCACTTT. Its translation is CASSISNSPLHF.

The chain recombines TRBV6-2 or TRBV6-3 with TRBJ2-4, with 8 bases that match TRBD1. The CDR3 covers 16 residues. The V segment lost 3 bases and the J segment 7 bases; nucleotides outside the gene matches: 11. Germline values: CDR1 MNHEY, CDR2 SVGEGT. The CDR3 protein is CASSYAVGRGLNIQYF. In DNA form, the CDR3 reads TGTGCCAGCAGTTATGCGGTAGGCAGGGGGCTGAACATTCAGTACTTC.

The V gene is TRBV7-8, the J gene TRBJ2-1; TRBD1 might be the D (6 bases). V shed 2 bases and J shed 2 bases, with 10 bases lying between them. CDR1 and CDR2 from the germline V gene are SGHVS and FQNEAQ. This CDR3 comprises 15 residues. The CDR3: CASSLQGTTYNEQFF. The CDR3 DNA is TGTGCCAGCAGCTTACAGGGGACGACCTACAATGAGCAGTTCTTC.

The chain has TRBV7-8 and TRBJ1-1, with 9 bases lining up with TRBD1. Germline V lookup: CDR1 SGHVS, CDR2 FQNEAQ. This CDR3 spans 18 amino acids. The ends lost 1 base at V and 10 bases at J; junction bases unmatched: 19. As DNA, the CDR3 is TGTGCCAGCAGCTTAGGGATCGTCCCGGGACAGGGTTTTTATGGAGCTTTCTTT. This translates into CASSLGIVPGQGFYGAFF.

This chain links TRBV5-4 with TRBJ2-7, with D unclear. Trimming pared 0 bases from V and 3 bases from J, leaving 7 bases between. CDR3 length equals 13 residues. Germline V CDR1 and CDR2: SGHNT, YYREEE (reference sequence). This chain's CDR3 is CASSLVPGYEQYF. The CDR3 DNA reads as TGTGCCAGCAGCTTGGTACCAGGCTACGAGCAGTACTTC.

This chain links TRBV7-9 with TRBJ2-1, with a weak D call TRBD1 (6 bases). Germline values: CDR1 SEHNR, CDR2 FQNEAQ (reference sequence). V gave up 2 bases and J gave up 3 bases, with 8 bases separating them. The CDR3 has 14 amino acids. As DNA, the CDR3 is TGTGCCAGCAGCTTAAGAGGGGGCTACAATGAGCAGTTCTTC. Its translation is CASSLRGGYNEQFF.

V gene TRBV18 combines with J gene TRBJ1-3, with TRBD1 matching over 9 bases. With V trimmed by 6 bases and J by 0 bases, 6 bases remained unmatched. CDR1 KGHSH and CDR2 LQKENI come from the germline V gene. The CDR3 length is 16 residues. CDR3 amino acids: CASSGTGPSSGNTIYF. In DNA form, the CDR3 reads TGTGCCAGCTCCGGGACAGGGCCGAGCTCTGGAAACACCATATATTTT.

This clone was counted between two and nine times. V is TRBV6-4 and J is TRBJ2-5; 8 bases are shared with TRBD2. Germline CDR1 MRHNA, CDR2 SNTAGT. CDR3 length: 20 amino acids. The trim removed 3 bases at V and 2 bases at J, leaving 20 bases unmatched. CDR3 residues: CASSEKPQVGGGPSQETQYF. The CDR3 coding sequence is TGTGCCAGCAGTGAGAAACCCCAGGTGGGCGGGGGGCCATCTCAAGAGACCCAGTACTTC.

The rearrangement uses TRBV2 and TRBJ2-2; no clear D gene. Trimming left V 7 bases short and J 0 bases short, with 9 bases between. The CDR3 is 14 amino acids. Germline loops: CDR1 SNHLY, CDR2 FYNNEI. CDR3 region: CASTAGPNTGELFF. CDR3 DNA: TGTGCCAGCACGGCAGGTCCGAACACCGGGGAGCTGTTTTTT.

This CDR3 is CASSLASSGTYNEQFF. In DNA form, the CDR3 reads TGCGCCAGCAGCTTGGCCTCTAGCGGGACCTACAATGAGCAGTTCTTC. The chain joins TRBV5-1 to TRBJ2-1; 9 nucleotides line up with TRBD2. V shed 0 bases and J 2 bases; nucleotides not matched to a gene: 3. This CDR3 has 16 amino acids. Germline V gene data show CDR1 as SGHRS and CDR2 as YFSETQ. Looking up the rest from reference TRBV5-1 and TRBJ2-1 gives the full variable domain: KAGVTQTPRYLIKTRGQQVTLSCSPISGHRSVSWYQQTPGQGLQFLFEYFSETQRNKGNFPGRFSGRQFSNSRSEMNVSTLELGDSALYLCASSLASSGTYNEQFFGPGTRLTVL.

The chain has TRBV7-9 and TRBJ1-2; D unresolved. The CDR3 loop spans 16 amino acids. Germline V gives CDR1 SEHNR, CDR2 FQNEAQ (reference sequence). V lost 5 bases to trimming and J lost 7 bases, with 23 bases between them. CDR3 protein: CASSLLGRGSPSGYTF. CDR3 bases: TGTGCCAGCAGCCTACTCGGCCGGGGATCCCCCTCTGGCTACACCTTC.

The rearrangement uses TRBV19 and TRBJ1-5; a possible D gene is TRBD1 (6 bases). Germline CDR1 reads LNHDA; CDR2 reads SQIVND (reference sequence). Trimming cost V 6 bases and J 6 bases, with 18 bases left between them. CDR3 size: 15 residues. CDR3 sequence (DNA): TGTGCCAGTAGGGAGCACGACAGGTTCCTTCAGCCCCAGCATTTT. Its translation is CASREHDRFLQPQHF.